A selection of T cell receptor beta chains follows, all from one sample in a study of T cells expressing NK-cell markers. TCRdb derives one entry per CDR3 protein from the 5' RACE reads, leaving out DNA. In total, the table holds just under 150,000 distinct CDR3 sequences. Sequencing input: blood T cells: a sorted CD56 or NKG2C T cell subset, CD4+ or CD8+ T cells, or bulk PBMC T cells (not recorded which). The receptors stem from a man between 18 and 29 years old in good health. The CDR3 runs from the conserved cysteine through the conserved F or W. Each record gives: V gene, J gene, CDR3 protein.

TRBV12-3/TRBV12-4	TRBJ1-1	CASRGQGEAEAFF
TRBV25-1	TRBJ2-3	CASSEGLAGDTQYF
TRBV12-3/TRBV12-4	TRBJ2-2	CASRRPGTSGLGATGELFF
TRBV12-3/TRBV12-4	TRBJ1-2	CARGGREIYGYTF
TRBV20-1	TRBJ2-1	CSARGSTGTSSYNEQFF
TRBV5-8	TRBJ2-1	CASSFASGREGSYNEQFF
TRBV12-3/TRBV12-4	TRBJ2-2	CASRGLAGGINTGELFF
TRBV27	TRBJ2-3	CASSFDSYTDTQYF
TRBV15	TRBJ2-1	CATSRESGVPYNEQFF
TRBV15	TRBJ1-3	CATSRDPRNTIYF
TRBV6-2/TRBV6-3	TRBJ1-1	CASSPRQGRGTEAFF
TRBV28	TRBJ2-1	CATFKNGRLNEQFF
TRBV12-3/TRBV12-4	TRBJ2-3	CASSLDVQNTQYF
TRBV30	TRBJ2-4	CAWSAGQGWNIQYF
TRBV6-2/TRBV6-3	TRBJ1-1	CASSYSPLMNTEAFF
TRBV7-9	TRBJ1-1	CASSFTRGRGETEAFF
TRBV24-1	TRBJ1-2	CATSDPGQYGYTF
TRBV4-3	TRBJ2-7	CASSLRASGNYEQYF
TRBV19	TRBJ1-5	CASRASNQPQHF
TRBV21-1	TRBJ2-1	CASSKRRTSGHNEQFF
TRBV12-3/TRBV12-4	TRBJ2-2	CASSFGETGELFF
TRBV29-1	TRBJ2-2	CSVASGIGTGELFF
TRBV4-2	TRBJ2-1	CASSPDNYGSVYNEQFF
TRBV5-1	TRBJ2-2	CASSLDWTGELFF
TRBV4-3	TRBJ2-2	CASSQEMTDNTGELFF
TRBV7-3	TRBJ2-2	CASRLKGASTGELFF
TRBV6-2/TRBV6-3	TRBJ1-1	CASSYSMGSAGRRWYTEAFF
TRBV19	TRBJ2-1	CASSIDSGTSGSSYNEQFF
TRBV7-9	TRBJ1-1	CASTSLSASWNTEAFF
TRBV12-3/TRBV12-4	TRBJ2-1	CASSLSGPNNEQFF
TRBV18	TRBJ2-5	CASSPPDGGTSAFQETQYF
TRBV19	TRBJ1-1	CASSAGLNTEAFF
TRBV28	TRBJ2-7	CASSFRTLYEQYF
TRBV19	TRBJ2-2	CASRSWDRATGELFF
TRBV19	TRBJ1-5	CASSIRLLLNQPQHF